The rows below give T cell receptor beta chains drawn from one sample of a study of Tregs in tolerant kidney transplant recipients. Assay used: immunoSEQ multiplex PCR; TCRdb lists only in-frame clones, some missing. The sample has about 240,000 clones; roughly four fifths are singletons. Sequencing used CD4+ T cells from blood. The origin of the receptors is a human donor in good health. Each CDR3 is given with its conserved first and last residue. A D gene is named only where the DNA matches it firmly. Clone size is given for some rows only: seen once, a few or many times, or a class if the clone is expanded.

j_call	v_call	clone_size	d_call	cdr3_nt	cdr3_aa
TRBJ2-4	TRBV15	.	.	TGTGCCACCAGCAGGGGGAGTGAGGGAAGGAGGAACATTCAGTACTTC	CATSRGSEGRRNIQYF
TRBJ1-5	TRBV6-5	.	TRBD1	TGTGCCAGCAGTTACAGGGGGCTTTCAGATACGCAGCATTTT	CASSYRGLSDTQHF
TRBJ2-7	TRBV5-1	.	.	TGCGCCAGCAGCTTAAACCGGGCCCCCTACGAGCAGTACTTC	CASSLNRAPYEQYF
TRBJ2-4	TRBV2	.	TRBD2	TGTGCCAGCAGTGATGTACTAGCGGGGGGAGGTATTCAGTACTTC	CASSDVLAGGGIQYF
TRBJ1-3	TRBV7-6	few	.	TGTGCCAGCAGCTTACCCGCCAGGGGTACTAACACCATATATTTT	CASSLPARGTNTIYF
TRBJ1-1	TRBV5-1	.	.	TGCGCCAGCAGCTTGGAGTCCCCGAACACTGAAGCTTTCTTT	CASSLESPNTEAFF
TRBJ2-1	TRBV2	.	.	TGTGCCAGCAGCCGGGACGGGCCCACCTACAATGAGCAGTTCTTC	CASSRDGPTYNEQFF
TRBJ1-3	TRBV19	few	.	TGTGCCAGTAGTCTCCAGCTACTCTCTGGAAACACCATATATTTT	CASSLQLLSGNTIYF
TRBJ2-7	TRBV4-1	.	TRBD2	TGCGCCAGCAGACTGGGACTAGCGGGGGGGCGGTACGAGCAGTACTTC	CASRLGLAGGRYEQYF
TRBJ1-2	TRBV5-4	.	TRBD1	TGTGCCAGCAGTCAATCGACAGGGCGGGCTGGCTATGGCTACACCTTC	CASSQSTGRAGYGYTF
TRBJ2-7	TRBV30	.	.	TGTGCCTGGAGTGTTGGGGGGGCGTCCTACGAGCAGTACTTC	CAWSVGGASYEQYF
TRBJ1-5	TRBV2	once	.	TGTGCCAGCAGTGAAGCGCTTGGGGGGGCCCTTCAGCCCCAGCATTTT	CASSEALGGALQPQHF
TRBJ2-1	TRBV13	.	TRBD1	TGTGCCAGCAGCCCGGGACAGGGTGTCCACAATGAGCAGTTCTTC	CASSPGQGVHNEQFF
TRBJ2-1	TRBV19	few	TRBD2	TGTGCCAGTATCAAAGGTACTAGCGGAGACAATGAGCAGTTCTTC	CASIKGTSGDNEQFF
TRBJ1-4	TRBV5-6	.	.	TGTGCCAGCAGCGTGGACAGAATGAGCCTGAATGGGTATGAAAAACTGTTTTTT	CASSVDRMSLNGYEKLFF
TRBJ1-2	TRBV30	.	TRBD1	TGTGCCCGGACAGTGACAGGGCCCGCCAACTATGGCTACACCTTC	CARTVTGPANYGYTF
TRBJ2-1	TRBV18	.	TRBD2	TGTGCCAGCTCACCACCGAGGCTAGCGGATTACAATGAGCAGTTCTTC	CASSPPRLADYNEQFF
TRBJ2-3	TRBV4-2	.	.	TGTGCCAGCAGCCAAGCCCCGTTAGGGGCCCTCGATACAGATACGCAGTATTTT	CASSQAPLGALDTDTQYF
TRBJ2-1	TRBV11-2	once	.	TGTGCCAGCAGCTCATCGACCAATGAGCAGTTCTTC	CASSSSTNEQFF
TRBJ1-5	TRBV6-5	.	TRBD1	TGTGCCAGCAGTGGACAGGGTAGCAATCAGCCCCAGCATTTT	CASSGQGSNQPQHF
TRBJ1-2	TRBV21-1	.	.	TGTGCCAGCAGCAAAGAAGGACGGATTAACTATGGCTACACCTTC	CASSKEGRINYGYTF
TRBJ1-1	TRBV19	.	.	TGTGCCAGTAGTTTCCACGGGGGGGTGCGCACTGAAGCTTTCTTT	CASSFHGGVRTEAFF
TRBJ2-3	TRBV5-1	.	.	TGCGCCAGCAGCGTGGGCGGGGCAAGAGATACGCAGTATTTT	CASSVGGARDTQYF
TRBJ1-3	TRBV19	.	.	TGTGCCAGTATTTCGCGGGGGAGCTCTGGAAACACCATATATTTT	CASISRGSSGNTIYF
TRBJ2-7	TRBV30	.	.	TGTGCTTGGAGTGTCTGGGCCGGCAACGAGCAGTACTTC	CAWSVWAGNEQYF
TRBJ1-5	TRBV27	once	.	TGTGCCAGCAGTTTATCGGGCAGGGCCCCTTGGGGCAATCAGCCCCAGCATTTT	CASSLSGRAPWGNQPQHF
TRBJ1-4	TRBV6-5	.	.	TGTGCCAGCAGTTACTCGAAGGTGGAAAAACTGTTTTTT	CASSYSKVEKLFF
TRBJ1-1	TRBV7-8	.	TRBD1	TGTGCCAGCAGCTTGACAGGGTACACTGAAGCTTTCTTT	CASSLTGYTEAFF
TRBJ1-5	TRBV6-5	.	.	TGTGCCAGCAGCTTGGTTCGGAATCAGCCCCAGCATTTT	CASSLVRNQPQHF
TRBJ1-1	TRBV6-1	.	TRBD1	TGTGCCATCTCGGACAGGGGGCAGGGTGAAGCTTTCTTT	CAISDRGQGEAFF
TRBJ2-1	TRBV9	once	TRBD2	TGTGCCAGCCACTCCGGGACTAGCGGGCAGGAGGAGCAGTTCTTC	CASHSGTSGQEEQFF
TRBJ1-3	TRBV5-4	.	.	TGTGCCAGCAGCTTTCAGCTGGGATCCCTTTCTGGAAACACCATATATTTT	CASSFQLGSLSGNTIYF
TRBJ2-2	TRBV18	.	.	TGTGCCAGCTCACCACCGGCCGGGCACGGGGAGCTGTTTTTT	CASSPPAGHGELFF
TRBJ2-1	TRBV11-3	.	TRBD2	TGTGCCAGCAGCTTAATCTCTAGCGGGGGTGATGAGCAGTTCTTC	CASSLISSGGDEQFF
TRBJ1-6	TRBV30	few	.	TGTGCCTGGAGCCTCCGGGGGGGCAGGTCACCCCTCCACTTT	CAWSLRGGRSPLHF
TRBJ2-5	TRBV18	.	.	TGTGCCAGCTCACCAGCAAAGGGGGAGACCCAGTACTTC	CASSPAKGETQYF
TRBJ2-2	TRBV10-3	.	.	TGTGCCATCAAAGGCAGGGAGAACACCGGGGAGCTGTTTTTT	CAIKGRENTGELFF
TRBJ2-6	TRBV2	.	.	TGTGCCAGCAACCCGGTCGGGACAGCCAACGTCCTGACTTTC	CASNPVGTANVLTF
TRBJ2-1	TRBV10-2	.	TRBD2	TGCGCCAGCCTCCAAACGGTAGCGGGACCCTACAATGAGCAGTTCTTC	CASLQTVAGPYNEQFF
TRBJ2-1	TRBV6-5	.	.	TGTGCCAGCAGCTGGGGTAGGAATGAGCAGTTCTTC	CASSWGRNEQFF
TRBJ2-7	TRBV18	.	.	TGTGCCACCTCAGGGGACATCATCTACGAGCAGTACTTC	CATSGDIIYEQYF
TRBJ2-3	TRBV5-5	.	.	TGTGCCAGCAGCCCGGGGACGGGTTATACGCAGTATTTT	CASSPGTGYTQYF
TRBJ1-2	TRBV6-1	.	.	TGTGCCAGCAGTCCGGACAGAGCTAACTATGGCTACACCTTC	CASSPDRANYGYTF
TRBJ2-7	TRBV6-1	.	TRBD1	TGTGCCAGCATTCCCAGGGACAGGGGGCCGGACGAGCAGTACTTC	CASIPRDRGPDEQYF
TRBJ1-1	TRBV6-6	.	.	TGTGCCAGCAGTTACTCTCCGGATATGAACACTGAAGCTTTCTTT	CASSYSPDMNTEAFF
TRBJ2-2	TRBV9	.	TRBD2	TGTGCCAGCAGCCTCCCCGGGGAGGGCGGGGAGCTGTTTTTT	CASSLPGEGGELFF
TRBJ1-2	TRBV2	.	.	TGTGCCAGCAGTGAAGGGGCAGGGTATGGCTACACCTTC	CASSEGAGYGYTF
TRBJ2-2	TRBV10-3	.	.	TGTGCCATCCTCGACCGCCCCGACGCCGGGGAGCTGTTTTTT	CAILDRPDAGELFF
TRBJ2-6	TRBV5-1	once	.	TGCGCCAGCAGACAGGAAGGGGCCAACGTCCTGACTTTC	CASRQEGANVLTF
TRBJ1-2	TRBV5-4	.	TRBD1	TGTGCCAGCAGCAACGGACAGGCTACCTATGGCTACACCTTC	CASSNGQATYGYTF
TRBJ2-3	TRBV5-1	.	.	TGCGCCAGCAGCCTACTAGGAACGCCGTACACAGATACGCAGTATTTT	CASSLLGTPYTDTQYF
TRBJ2-3	TRBV27	.	.	TGTGCCAGCAGCTGGAGCGGGAGCACAGATACGCAGTATTTT	CASSWSGSTDTQYF
TRBJ1-2	TRBV5-5	few	.	TGTGCCAGCAGTGGAAGGGGCTATGGCTACACCTTC	CASSGRGYGYTF
TRBJ1-6	TRBV15	once	.	TGTGCCACCAGCGGCGCAGGGGCCTCACCCCTCCACTTT	CATSGAGASPLHF
TRBJ1-3	TRBV19	.	.	TGTGCCAGTAGTTTCGGCGGAAACTCTGGAAACACCATATATTTT	CASSFGGNSGNTIYF
TRBJ2-7	TRBV7-9	once	TRBD1	TGTGCCACCCGCGGGGACAGGGGTGGAAGTGAGGAGCAGTACTTC	CATRGDRGGSEEQYF
TRBJ2-1	TRBV7-7	.	.	TGTGCTAGCAGCTTAACGGCGGGCTCCTACAATGAGCAGTTCTTC	CASSLTAGSYNEQFF
TRBJ1-2	TRBV28	.	TRBD1	TGTGCCAGCAGTTTTAGGACAGGGCACTATGGCTACACCTTC	CASSFRTGHYGYTF
TRBJ1-4	TRBV29-1	.	TRBD1	TGCAGCGTTGTGGGGACAGGGCTTCTTAATGAAAAACTGTTTTTT	CSVVGTGLLNEKLFF
TRBJ2-7	TRBV20-1	.	.	TGCAGTGCTAGCCAGGGCTACGAGCAGTACTTC	CSASQGYEQYF